The rows below give T cell receptor beta chains drawn from one sample of a study of T cells in Graves' hyperthyroidism and ophthalmopathy. Each CDR3 protein gets one entry after TCRdb re-called the multiplex PCR reads with MiXCR. In the table there are around 700,000 distinct CDR3 sequences, about 19% of which are singletons. The sample comprised blood. These receptors were collected from a woman aged 45 to 65 with Graves' hyperthyroidism that later progressed to Graves' ophthalmopathy. The CDR3 runs from the conserved cysteine through the conserved F or W.

>TRBV19|TRBJ1-1
CASSATGATEAFF
>TRBV3-1|TRBJ1-2
CASSSQGVEGYTF
>TRBV19|TRBJ1-5
CASSIAWRNQPQHF
>TRBV2|TRBJ1-5
CASTETVSNQPQHF
>TRBV7-6|TRBJ1-2
CASSLIGQGVDGYTF
>TRBV15|TRBJ1-2
CATSRADRINYGYTF
>TRBV20-1|TRBJ1-5
CSALRGGSQPQHF
>TRBV10-3|TRBJ2-2
CAIRKGETGELFF
>TRBV9|TRBJ2-4
CASSLTGTPKNIQYF
>TRBV3-1|TRBJ2-5
CASSLDPGHQETQYF
>TRBV6-1|TRBJ1-5
CASSPYSLSNQPQHF
>TRBV5-4|TRBJ2-1
CASSPDRYEQFF
>TRBV12-3/TRBV12-4|TRBJ2-1
CASSLAGGAYNEQFF
>TRBV10-2|TRBJ2-1
CASSEPLARMNNEQFF
>TRBV20-1|TRBJ2-3
CSARSVSGGTDTQYF
>TRBV29-1|TRBJ2-7
CSVEFGGEQYF
>TRBV4-1|TRBJ1-5
CASSQDSRRQPQHF
>TRBV5-1|TRBJ2-2
CASSTLPLTGELFF
>TRBV12-3/TRBV12-4|TRBJ1-4
CASSSRTGEGGGEKLFF